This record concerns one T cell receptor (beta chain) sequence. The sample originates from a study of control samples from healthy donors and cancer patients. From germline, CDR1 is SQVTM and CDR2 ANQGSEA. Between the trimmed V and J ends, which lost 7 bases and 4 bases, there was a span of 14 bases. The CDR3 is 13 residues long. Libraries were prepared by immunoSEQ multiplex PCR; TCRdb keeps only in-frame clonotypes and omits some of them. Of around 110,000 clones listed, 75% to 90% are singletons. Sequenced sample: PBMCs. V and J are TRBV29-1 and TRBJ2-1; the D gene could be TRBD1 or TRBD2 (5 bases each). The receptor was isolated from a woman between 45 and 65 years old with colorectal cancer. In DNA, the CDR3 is TGCAGCGGATCCCGGGGCGGTTACAATGAGCAGTTCTTC. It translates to CSGSRGGYNEQFF.